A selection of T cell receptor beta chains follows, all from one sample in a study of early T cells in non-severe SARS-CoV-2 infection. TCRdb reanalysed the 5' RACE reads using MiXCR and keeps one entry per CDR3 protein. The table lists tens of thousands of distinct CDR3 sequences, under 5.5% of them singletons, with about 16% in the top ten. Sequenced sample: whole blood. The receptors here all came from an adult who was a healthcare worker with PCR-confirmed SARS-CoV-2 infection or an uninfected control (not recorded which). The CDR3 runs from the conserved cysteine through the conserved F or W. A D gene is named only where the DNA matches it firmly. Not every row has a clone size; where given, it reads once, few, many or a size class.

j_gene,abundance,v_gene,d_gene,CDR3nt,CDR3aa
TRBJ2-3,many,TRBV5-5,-,TGTGCCAGCAGCTTGGTGGTGGGAGCTAGCACAGATACGCAGTATTTT,CASSLVVGASTDTQYF
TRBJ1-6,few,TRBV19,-,TGTGCCAGTAGCACCCTGTGGGTCGGTAATAATTCACCCCTCCACTTT,CASSTLWVGNNSPLHF
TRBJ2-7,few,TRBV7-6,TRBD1,TGTGCCAGCAGCTTAGAACAGGGGGCCCGAGCCTACGAGCAGTACTTC,CASSLEQGARAYEQYF
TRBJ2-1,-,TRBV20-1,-,TGCAGTGCCAGTTCCCGGGGGACGGGCCTTTACAATGAGCAGTTCTTC,CSASSRGTGLYNEQFF
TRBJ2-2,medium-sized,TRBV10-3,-,TGTGCCATCAGGAAGGACAGCCAAGGTTCCGGGGAGCTGTTTTTT,CAIRKDSQGSGELFF
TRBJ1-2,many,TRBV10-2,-,TGCGCCAGCAGGGGCCGAGGCTACACCTTC,CASRGRGYTF
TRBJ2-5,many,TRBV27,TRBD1,TGTGCCAGCAGTTCACAGGGGATCGGGACCCAGTACTTC,CASSSQGIGTQYF
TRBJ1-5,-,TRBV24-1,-,TGTGCCACCAGTGATTTGTTTCCTCAGCCCCAGCATTTT,CATSDLFPQPQHF
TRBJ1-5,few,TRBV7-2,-,TGTGCCAGCAGTCTACAGGGATCCAATCAGCCCCAGCATTTT,CASSLQGSNQPQHF
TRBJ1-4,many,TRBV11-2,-,TGTGCCAGCAGCCCTGTTGGGGGGAATGAAAAACTGTTTTTT,CASSPVGGNEKLFF
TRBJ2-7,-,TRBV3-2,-,TGTGCCAGCAGCCGGACTAGAGTCTACGAGCAGTACTTC,CASSRTRVYEQYF
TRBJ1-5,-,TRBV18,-,TGTGCCAGCTCACAGCAAGGGGTTCAGCCCCAGCATTTT,CASSQQGVQPQHF
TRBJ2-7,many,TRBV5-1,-,TGCGCCAGCAGCTTGGGTACTCTCGGAGGGGGGGTCCACGAGCAGTACTTC,CASSLGTLGGGVHEQYF
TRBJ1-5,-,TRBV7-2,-,TGTGCCAGCAGCTTAGCTATGGATCAGCCCCAGCATTTT,CASSLAMDQPQHF
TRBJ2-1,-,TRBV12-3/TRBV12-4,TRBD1,TGTGCCAGCAGTTTCCGCGCCAGGGGGGAGCAGTTCTTC,CASSFRARGEQFF
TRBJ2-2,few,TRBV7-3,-,TGTGCCAGCAGGGGGGAGCAGAACACCGGGGAGCTGTTTTTT,CASRGEQNTGELFF
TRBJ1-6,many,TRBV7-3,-,TGTGCCAGCAGCGCCCAGGGTCCGCGGACACCCCTCCACTTT,CASSAQGPRTPLHF
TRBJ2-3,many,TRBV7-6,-,TGTGCCAGCAGCCCCGGGGCTCACACAGATACGCAGTATTTT,CASSPGAHTDTQYF
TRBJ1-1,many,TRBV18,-,TGTGCCAGCTCACCCGTTCGCGGTTCTGAAGCTTTCTTT,CASSPVRGSEAFF
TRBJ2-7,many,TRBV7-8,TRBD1,TGTGCCAGCAGCTTGGGACAGTACTCGGGGCAATCCTACGAGCAGTACTTC,CASSLGQYSGQSYEQYF
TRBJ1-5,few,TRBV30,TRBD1,TGTGCCTGGAACGACAGGGGAGGCAATCAGCCCCAGCATTTT,CAWNDRGGNQPQHF
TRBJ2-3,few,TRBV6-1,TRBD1,TGTGCCAGCACTCCCCGAGGGACAGGGACAGATACGCAGTATTTT,CASTPRGTGTDTQYF
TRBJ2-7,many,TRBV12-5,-,TGTGCTAGTGGTTCTGGGACGTTCAGCTCCTACGAGCAGTACTTC,CASGSGTFSSYEQYF
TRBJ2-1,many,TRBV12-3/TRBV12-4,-,TGTGCCAGCAGTTTAAGACTCGGCCCCCACAATGAGCAGTTCTTC,CASSLRLGPHNEQFF
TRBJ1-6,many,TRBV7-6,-,TGTGCCAGCAGCTTAGCAGCCGGCGTAAGCTCCTATAATTCACCCCTCCACTTT,CASSLAAGVSSYNSPLHF
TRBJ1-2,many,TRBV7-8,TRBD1,TGTGCCAGCAGCTTAGTGGCAGGGGGGATCTATGGCTACACCTTC,CASSLVAGGIYGYTF
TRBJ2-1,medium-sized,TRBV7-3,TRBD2,TGTGCCAGCAGCTTACCCGCGGGACTAGAGAATGAGCAGTTCTTC,CASSLPAGLENEQFF
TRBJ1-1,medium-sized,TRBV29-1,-,TGCAGCGTTGGGGCCACACCGGCGGCTTTCTTT,CSVGATPAAFF
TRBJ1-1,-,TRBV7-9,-,TGTGCCAGCAGCTTAATTGTAATGAACACTGAAGCTTTCTTT,CASSLIVMNTEAFF
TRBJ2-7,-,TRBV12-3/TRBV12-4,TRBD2,TGTGCCAGCAGTTTAAGGAGCGGGGGGCCCTACGAGCAGTACTTC,CASSLRSGGPYEQYF
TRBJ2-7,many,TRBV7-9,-,TGTGCCAGCAGCCCGAATCTAGCGACCTACGAGCAGTACTTC,CASSPNLATYEQYF
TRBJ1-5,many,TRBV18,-,TGTGCCAGCTCACCTGTGGCCGATCAGCCCCAGCATTTT,CASSPVADQPQHF
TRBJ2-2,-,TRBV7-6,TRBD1,TGTGCCAGCAGCTTAACCGGGACAGGGGCCGGGGAGCTGTTTTTT,CASSLTGTGAGELFF
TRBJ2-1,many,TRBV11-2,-,TGTGCCAGCAGCTTGGGGGACAATGAGCAGTTCTTC,CASSLGDNEQFF
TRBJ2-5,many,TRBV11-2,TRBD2,TGTGCCAGCAGCCAAAAATTCAGCGGGAATCAAGAGACCCAGTACTTC,CASSQKFSGNQETQYF
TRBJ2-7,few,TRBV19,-,TGTGCCAGTAGTATGTCCGGCGAGCAGTACTTC,CASSMSGEQYF
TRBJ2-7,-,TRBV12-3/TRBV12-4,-,TGTGCCAGCAGCCCTCAGCAGTCACGCCCCGACGAGCAGTACTTC,CASSPQQSRPDEQYF
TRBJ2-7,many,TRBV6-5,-,TGTGCCAGCAGCCGAACCCGACGCACCTCACCCTCCTACGAGCAGTACTTC,CASSRTRRTSPSYEQYF
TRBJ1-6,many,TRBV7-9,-,TGTGCCAGCAGCTTTGAGAATTCACCCCTCCACTTT,CASSFENSPLHF
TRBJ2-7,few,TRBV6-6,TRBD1,TGTGCCAGCAGATCGCCCGGGACAGGCTACGATCAGTACTTC,CASRSPGTGYDQYF
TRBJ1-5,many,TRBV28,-,TGTGCCAGCAGTTTAAGGTCAGGGCTTGTAAATCAGCCCCAGCATTTT,CASSLRSGLVNQPQHF
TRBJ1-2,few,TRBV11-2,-,TGTGCCAGCAGCTTTGAAGGGGATGGCTACACCTTC,CASSFEGDGYTF
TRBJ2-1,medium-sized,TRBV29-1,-,TGCAGCGTTAAACCCTCCTTAGGGACGGATGAGCAGTTCTTC,CSVKPSLGTDEQFF
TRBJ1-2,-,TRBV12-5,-,TGTGCTAGTGGTTTGATGGCTTATGGCTACACCTTC,CASGLMAYGYTF
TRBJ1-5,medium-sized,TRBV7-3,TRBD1,TGTGCCAGCAGCTTAACACAGGGGTTGCCCCAGCATTTT,CASSLTQGLPQHF
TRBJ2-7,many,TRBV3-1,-,TGTGCCAGCAGCCTCCGAAACCGTGCCTACGAGCAGTACTTC,CASSLRNRAYEQYF
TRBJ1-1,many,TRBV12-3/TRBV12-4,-,TGTGCCAGCACCCCCAGCCTAGGGGACACTGAAGCTTTCTTT,CASTPSLGDTEAFF
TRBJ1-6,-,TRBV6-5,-,TGTGCCAGCAGACGAGGGGTTGGTTCACCCCTCCACTTT,CASRRGVGSPLHF